In this sample, the clone carrying this T cell receptor (beta chain) turned up once. This entry is derived from a study of blood T cell repertoires in COVID-19. Study in general: Sample material is recorded as cDNA or gDNA derived from T cells, B-cell-depleted T cells, or PBMCs.

The CDR3 length is 16 residues. V was shortened by 3 bases and J by 2 bases, with 14 bases between the two germline ends. Germline loops: CDR1 SGHRS, CDR2 YFSETQ. Produced via immunoSEQ multiplex PCR; TCRdb's table is partial and in-frame only. The sample records some 350,000 clones, 65% to 85% being singletons. This chain joins TRBV5-1 and TRBJ1-4; possibly TRBD1 for D (6 bases). The source is a young man with active or convalescent COVID-19. The source material was peripheral blood. The CDR3 nucleotides read TGCGCCAGCAGCTCCGGACAGATTTGGACTAATGAAAAACTGTTTTTT. It translates to CASSSGQIWTNEKLFF.